A single sample gave rise to the 23 T cell receptor beta chains below, sequenced in a study of T-cell reconstitution after alpha-beta-depleted transplantation in children listed by TCRdb under 2016. Libraries were made using PCR. Instrument used: Illumina HiSeq 2500. Molecular barcoding was employed in the preparation of TCR libraries, with unique molecular identifiers being used to normalize TCRbeta repertoire quantification. TCRdb redid the processing of the public reads, applying fastp at Q25 and MiXCR, and retained in-frame beta chains. Each CDR3 protein gets just one entry, which takes the most common genes and DNA from the rows behind it. In this sample the table shows hundreds of thousands of distinct CDR3 sequences, 20% to 25% of which occur a single time. The ten most abundant clones make up 13% to 15% of the sample. Taken with the paper, the label for treatment or condition translates to: allogeneic hematopoietic cell transplantation with graft depleted of TCRalphabeta T cells and CD19 B cells.

Here the sequenced sample was PBMCs, mostly from graft donor cells, taken 360 days after TCRalphabeta/CD19-depleted stem cell transplant. The source of these receptors is a boy in the first two years of life who had a stem cell transplant for acute myeloid leukemia, so the T cells may come from the graft donor.

The genes are TRBV7-9 and TRBJ2-7; no reliable D call. The germline gives CDR1 SEHNR, CDR2 FQNEAQ (reference sequence). V lost 7 bases and J 6 bases, leaving 16 bases between the germline ends. This CDR3 comprises 13 residues. As DNA, the CDR3 is TGTGCCAGCACCTCCAACAAGATCAGCGAGCAGTACGTC. Its protein is CASTSNKISEQYV.

Many counts were recorded for this clonotype. The V gene is TRBV28, the J gene TRBJ1-6; 7 bases are a match to TRBD1. The CDR3 sequence is 15 residues long. V shed 2 bases and J 11 bases; nucleotides not matched to a gene: 9. In germline, CDR1 is MDHEN, CDR2 SYDVKM. DNA for the CDR3: TGTGCCAGCAGTTTAGGAGGAGGGGGCCTAGCACCCCTCCACTTT. This encodes CASSLGGGGLAPLHF. Full variable domain (remainder filled in from reference TRBV28 and TRBJ1-6): DVKVTQSSRYLVKRTGEKVFLECVQDMDHENMFWYRQDPGLGLRLIYFSYDVKMKEKGDIPEGYSVSREKKERFSLILESASTNQTSMYLCASSLGGGGLAPLHFGNGTRLTVT.

Ten or more counts support this clonotype. This chain joins TRBV20-1 and TRBJ1-2, with a tentative D call TRBD1 (5 bases). V was clipped by 1 base and J by 8 bases, with 14 bases between them. Germline CDR1 DFQATT, CDR2 SNEGSKA (reference sequence). The CDR3 length is 13 residues. CDR3 DNA: TGCAGTGCTAGAGCACAGACAGCCCAGGGCTACACCTTC. The encoded protein is CSARAQTAQGYTF.

This clonotype was observed many times. The V and J genes are TRBV20-1 and TRBJ2-7; tentatively, D is TRBD1 (5 bases). The CDR3 is made up of 13 amino acids. V was shortened by 5 bases and J by 0 bases, with 11 bases between the two germline ends. Germline V gene lookup returns CDR1 DFQATT and CDR2 SNEGSKA (reference sequence). CDR3 in amino acids: CSARRQFSYEQYV. DNA for the CDR3: TGCAGTGCTCGGCGACAGTTCTCCTACGAGCAGTACGTC.

In this sample, this clonotype turned up a few times. This chain uses TRBV6-5 with TRBJ1-1; tentatively, D is TRBD1 (5 bases). Germline values: CDR1 MNHEY, CDR2 SVGAGI. The CDR3 runs to 16 residues. The germline V and J ends were trimmed by 0 bases and 4 bases, with 15 bases remaining between them. CDR3 region: CASSYSRWGETTEAFF. The DNA for the CDR3 is TGTGCCAGCAGTTACTCAAGATGGGGGGAGACCACTGAAGCTTTCTTT.

The chain carries TRBV7-2 and TRBJ2-7; D uncertain. Germline assignment: CDR1 SGHTA and CDR2 FQGNSA. The CDR3 has 11 amino acids. The V gene lost 5 bases and the J gene lost 6 bases, with 8 bases spanning the gap. This chain's CDR3 is CASSHLGEQYF. The DNA of the CDR3 is TGTGCCAGCAGCCACCTAGGCGAGCAGTACTTC.

Many counts were recorded for this clonotype. This chain connects TRBV2 to TRBJ2-1; the match to TRBD1 covers 7 bases. The length of the CDR3 is 15 residues. Germline V gene lookup returns CDR1 SNHLY and CDR2 FYNNEI. V shed 4 bases, J shed 4 bases, and the junction held 7 bases outside the gene matches. In DNA, the CDR3 is TGTGCCAGCAGTGGAGGGGGCAGAACTTACAATGAGCAGTTCTTC. Translating gives CASSGGGRTYNEQFF. The variable domain in full, completed from reference TRBV2 and TRBJ2-1, reads EPEVTQTPSHQVTQMGQEVILRCVPISNHLYFYWYRQILGQKVEFLVSFYNNEISEKSEIFDDQFSVERPDGSNFTLKIRSTKLEDSAMYFCASSGGGRTYNEQFFGPGTRLTVL.

This clonotype came up many times. The chain is built from TRBV11-1 and TRBJ2-1; perhaps TRBD2 as D (7 bases). The ends were cut back, 1 base at V and 6 bases at J, with 22 bases in the middle. CDR3 length: 18 amino acids. Germline CDR1 and CDR2: SGHAT and FQDESV (reference sequence). CDR3 residues: CASSLEGGGASGANEQFF. CDR3 bases: TGTGCCAGCAGCTTAGAGGGAGGGGGGGCAAGTGGTGCCAATGAGCAGTTCTTC.

The chain uses TRBV25-1 and TRBJ2-2; TRBD2 agrees at 8 bases. The CDR3 length is 18 residues. Germline V lookup: CDR1 MGHDK, CDR2 SYGVNS. V trimming: 0 bases; J trimming: 5 bases; junction bases outside the gene matches: 11. The CDR3 loop reads CASSEYGSGTSGTGELFF. DNA for the CDR3: TGTGCCAGCAGTGAATATGGATCCGGGACTAGTGGTACCGGGGAGCTGTTTTTT.

The chain has TRBV6-5 and TRBJ2-7, with 8 bases that match TRBD2. The length of the CDR3 is 16 residues. V dropped 4 bases and J dropped 0; count of bases not matched to a gene: 8. Germline CDR1 MNHEY, CDR2 SVGAGI. The CDR3 coding sequence is TGTGCCAGCAGTTCCCGGGGTAGCGGGGCCTCCTACGAGCAGTACGTC. This translates into CASSSRGSGASYEQYV.

Many counts were recorded for this clonotype. The rearrangement links TRBV27 to TRBJ2-2; 7 nucleotides line up with TRBD2. There are 16 residues in the CDR3. Per the germline V gene, CDR1 is MNHEY and CDR2 is SMNVEV (reference sequence). J gave up 0 bases and V 8 bases, and 9 bases lay outside the gene matches. DNA for the CDR3: TGTGCCAGCGCGAAGTGGGGGGGGGCGAACACCGGGGAGCTGTTTTTT. It codes for CASAKWGGANTGELFF.

This clonotype came up a few times. V and J are TRBV6-5 and TRBJ1-2; a weak D match, TRBD1 (6 bases). Between the trimmed V and J ends, which lost 2 bases and 4 bases, there was a span of 17 bases. Germline CDR1 and CDR2: MNHEY and SVGAGI. This CDR3 contains 16 residues. The CDR3 loop reads CASSYRGDKEGYGYTF. The CDR3 region has the DNA TGTGCCAGCAGTTACCGCGGGGACAAGGAAGGCTATGGCTACACCTTC.

The chain links TRBV6-1 to TRBJ1-5; no clear D. CDR1 is MNHNS, CDR2 SASEGT, per germline. Trimming removed 10 bases from V and 3 bases from J, with 13 bases in between. The CDR3 spans 13 residues. CDR3 sequence: CAKIGPPNQPQHF. The CDR3 DNA is TGTGCCAAAATCGGGCCTCCCAATCAGCCCCAGCATTTT.

The J gene is TRBJ1-1, the V gene TRBV20-1, with a weak D call TRBD1 (6 bases). The CDR3 has 11 amino acids. Germline V gives CDR1 DFQATT, CDR2 SNEGSKA (reference sequence). In nucleotides, the CDR3 is TGCAGCCCCTGGACAGCCACTGAAGCTTTCTTT. It codes for CSPWTATEAFF.

The chain has TRBV12-3 or TRBV12-4 and TRBJ2-7, with 9 bases matching TRBD1. This CDR3 is 15 amino acids long. With V trimmed by 8 bases and J by 4 bases, 12 bases remained unmatched. CDR3 coding DNA: TGTGCCAGCCGGCTCTGGACAGGGGTAGGTTACGAGCAGTACTTC. It encodes CASRLWTGVGYEQYF.

CDR3 amino acids: CASSFWGTEAFF. Written as DNA, the CDR3 is TGTGCCAGCAGCTTTTGGGGCACTGAAGCTTTCTTT. The chain uses TRBV7-2 and TRBJ1-1, with D unclear. This CDR3 comprises 12 residues. Germline CDR1 reads SGHTA; CDR2 reads FQGNSA. Between the trimmed V and J ends, which lost 3 bases and 4 bases, there was a span of 6 bases.

V usage is TRBV2 and J usage is TRBJ1-6, with D hard to call. Trimming removed 7 bases at V and 5 bases at J, with 18 bases between. The germline V gene has CDR1 SNHLY and CDR2 FYNNEI. The CDR3 covers 16 residues. In DNA form, the CDR3 reads TGTGCCAGCAAGTTTTCCTGGTCCGAACATAATTCACCCCTCCACTTT. Its protein product is CASKFSWSEHNSPLHF. The full variable domain, its missing parts supplied by reference TRBV2 and TRBJ1-6, is EPEVTQTPSHQVTQMGQEVILRCVPISNHLYFYWYRQILGQKVEFLVSFYNNEISEKSEIFDDQFSVERPDGSNFTLKIRSTKLEDSAMYFCASKFSWSEHNSPLHFGNGTRLTVT.

The J gene is TRBJ2-1, the V gene TRBV6-1, with D possibly being TRBD1 (5 bases). The CDR3 spans 14 residues. V was shortened by 7 bases and J by 7 bases, with 17 bases between the two germline ends. The germline V gene has CDR1 MNHNS and CDR2 SASEGT. Here the CDR3 DNA reads TGTGCCAGCATATGGGGCAGAGGTTTGAATGAGCAGTTCTTC. Translated, it gives CASIWGRGLNEQFF.

The chain combines TRBV6-5 with TRBJ2-4; 7 bases line up with TRBD1. V trimming: 4 bases; J trimming: 4 bases; junction bases outside the gene matches: 7. Germline-derived CDR1 and CDR2 are MNHEY and SVGAGI. CDR3 length equals 15 residues. The CDR3 DNA is TGTGCCAGCAGTTCCCTGACAGGGAAGAAAAACATTCAGTACTTC. Protein sequence: CASSSLTGKKNIQYF.

The chain is built from TRBV5-1 and TRBJ1-6, with a tentative D call TRBD1 (5 bases). V was cut by 0 bases and J by 7 bases, with 11 bases left in between. Germline V CDR1 and CDR2: SGHRS, YFSETQ. The length of the CDR3 is 15 residues. CDR3 sequence (DNA): TGCGCCAGCAGCTTGGGCGGGGCCGACAATTCACCCCTCCACTTT. Translation: CASSLGGADNSPLHF.

V is TRBV25-1 and J is TRBJ1-1; D not certain. The germline CDR1 and CDR2 sequences are MGHDK and SYGVNS. Deletions cut 2 bases from V and 1 base from J, with 8 bases between. This CDR3 region has 14 residues. The DNA for the CDR3 is TGTGCCAGCAGTGAAATTGAGGCGAACACTGAAGCTTTCTTT. Residues: CASSEIEANTEAFF.

This clonotype was seen a handful of times. J is TRBJ2-7 and V is TRBV11-2; D is unresolved. The CDR3 covers 16 residues. V was pared by 3 bases and J by 0 bases, with 15 bases between. Germline CDR1 reads SGHAT; CDR2 reads FQNNGV. CDR3 coding DNA: TGTGCCAGCAGCTTTTATCCCAACCCGAGCTCCTACGAGCAGTACGTC. Protein: CASSFYPNPSSYEQYV.

There are many counts of this clonotype. The gene calls are TRBV19 and TRBJ2-7; D assignment may be TRBD1 or TRBD2 (5 bases each). Germline V gives CDR1 LNHDA, CDR2 SQIVND (reference sequence). CDR3 length: 12 amino acids. Trimming cost V 3 bases and J 5 bases, with 8 bases left between them. The CDR3 loop is CASSIGTNEQYF. CDR3 in DNA: TGTGCCAGTAGTATCGGGACCAACGAGCAGTACTTC.